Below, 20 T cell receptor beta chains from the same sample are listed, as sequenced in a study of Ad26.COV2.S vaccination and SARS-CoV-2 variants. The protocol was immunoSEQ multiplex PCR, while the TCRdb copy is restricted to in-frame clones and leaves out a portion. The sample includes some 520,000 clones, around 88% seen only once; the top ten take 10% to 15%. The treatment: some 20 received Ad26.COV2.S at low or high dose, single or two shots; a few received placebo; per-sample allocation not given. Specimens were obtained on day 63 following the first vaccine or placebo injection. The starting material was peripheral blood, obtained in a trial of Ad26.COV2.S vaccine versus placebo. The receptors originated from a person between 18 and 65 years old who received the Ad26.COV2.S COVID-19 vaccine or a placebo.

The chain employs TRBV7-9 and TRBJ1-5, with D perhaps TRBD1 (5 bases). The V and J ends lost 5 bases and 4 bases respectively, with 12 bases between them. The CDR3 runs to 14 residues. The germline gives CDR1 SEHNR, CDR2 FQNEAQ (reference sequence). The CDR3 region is CASSRLGANQPQHF. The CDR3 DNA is TGTGCCAGCAGCCGACTCGGGGCGAATCAGCCCCAGCATTTT.

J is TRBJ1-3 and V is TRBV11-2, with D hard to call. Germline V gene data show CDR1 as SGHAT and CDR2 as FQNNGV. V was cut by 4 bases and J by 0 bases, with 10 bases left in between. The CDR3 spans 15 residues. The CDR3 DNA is TGTGCCAGCAGCTCCCCCCGCGGCTCTGGAAACACCATATATTTT. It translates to CASSSPRGSGNTIYF.

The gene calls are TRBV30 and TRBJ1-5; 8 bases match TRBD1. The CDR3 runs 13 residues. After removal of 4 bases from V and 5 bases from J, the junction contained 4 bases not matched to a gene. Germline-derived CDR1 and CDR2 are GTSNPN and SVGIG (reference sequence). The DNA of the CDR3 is TGTGCCTGGACAGACAGGGGAGATCAGCCCCAGCATTTT. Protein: CAWTDRGDQPQHF.

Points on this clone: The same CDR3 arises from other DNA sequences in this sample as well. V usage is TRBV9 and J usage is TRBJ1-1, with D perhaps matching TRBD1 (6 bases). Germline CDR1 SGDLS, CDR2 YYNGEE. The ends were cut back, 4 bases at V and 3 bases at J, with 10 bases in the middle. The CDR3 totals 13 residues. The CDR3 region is CASSQGPDTEAFF. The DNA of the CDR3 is TGTGCCAGCAGCCAGGGGCCAGACACTGAAGCTTTCTTT.

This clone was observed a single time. The CDR3 sequence: CASSQLAGTNTGELFF. The CDR3 nucleotides are TGTGCCAGCAGCCAACTAGCGGGGACGAACACCGGGGAGCTGTTTTTT. The V and J genes are TRBV6-4 and TRBJ2-2; 10 nucleotides agree with TRBD2. The germline CDR1 and CDR2 sequences are MRHNA and SNTAGT. V was clipped by 6 bases and J by 0 bases; unmatched bases: 4. CDR3 size: 16 residues.

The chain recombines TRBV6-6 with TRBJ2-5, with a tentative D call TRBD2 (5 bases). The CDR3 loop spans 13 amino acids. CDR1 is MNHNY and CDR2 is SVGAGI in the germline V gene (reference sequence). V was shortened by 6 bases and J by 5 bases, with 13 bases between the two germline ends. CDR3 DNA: TGTGCCAGCAGATCACTAGGAGCGGAGACCCAGTACTTC. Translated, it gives CASRSLGAETQYF.

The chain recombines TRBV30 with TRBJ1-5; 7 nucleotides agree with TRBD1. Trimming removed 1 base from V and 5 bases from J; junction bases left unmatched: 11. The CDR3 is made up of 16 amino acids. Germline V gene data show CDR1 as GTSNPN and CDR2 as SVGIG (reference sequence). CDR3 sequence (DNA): TGTGCCTGGAGTGGAGGAGCTTACAGGGGCGATCAGCCCCAGCATTTT. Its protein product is CAWSGGAYRGDQPQHF.

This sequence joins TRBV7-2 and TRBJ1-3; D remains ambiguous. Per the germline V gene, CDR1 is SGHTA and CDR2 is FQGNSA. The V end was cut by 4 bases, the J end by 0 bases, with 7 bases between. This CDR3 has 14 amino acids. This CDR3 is CASSSGSSGNTIYF. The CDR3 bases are TGTGCCAGCAGCTCGGGGAGCTCTGGAAACACCATATATTTT.

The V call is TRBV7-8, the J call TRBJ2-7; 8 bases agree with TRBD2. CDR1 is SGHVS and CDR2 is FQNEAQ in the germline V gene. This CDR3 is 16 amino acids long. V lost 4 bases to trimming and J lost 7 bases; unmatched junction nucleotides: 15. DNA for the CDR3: TGTGCCAGCAGCTCGTTCGCCGGACTAGCCGGGAGGGAGCAGTACTTC. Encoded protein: CASSSFAGLAGREQYF.

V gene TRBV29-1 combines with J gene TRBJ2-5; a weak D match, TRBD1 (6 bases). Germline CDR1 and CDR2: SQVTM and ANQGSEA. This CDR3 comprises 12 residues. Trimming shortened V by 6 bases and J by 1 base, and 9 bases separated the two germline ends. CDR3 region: CSVWTVQETQYF. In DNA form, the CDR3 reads TGCAGCGTGTGGACAGTCCAAGAGACCCAGTACTTC.

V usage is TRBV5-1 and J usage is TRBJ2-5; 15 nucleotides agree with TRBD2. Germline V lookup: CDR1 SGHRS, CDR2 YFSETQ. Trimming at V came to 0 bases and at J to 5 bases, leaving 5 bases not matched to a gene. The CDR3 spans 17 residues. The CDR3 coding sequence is TGCGCCAGCAGCTTGGGGACTAGCGGGAGGGCCGCGGAGACCCAGTACTTC. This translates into CASSLGTSGRAAETQYF.

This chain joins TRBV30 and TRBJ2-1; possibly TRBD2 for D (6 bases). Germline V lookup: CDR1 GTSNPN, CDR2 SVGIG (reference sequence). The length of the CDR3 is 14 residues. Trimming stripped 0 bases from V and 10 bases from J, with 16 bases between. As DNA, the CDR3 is TGTGCCTGGAGTGTTCGGAGGGCTCGCATCGAGCAGTTCTTC. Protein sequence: CAWSVRRARIEQFF.

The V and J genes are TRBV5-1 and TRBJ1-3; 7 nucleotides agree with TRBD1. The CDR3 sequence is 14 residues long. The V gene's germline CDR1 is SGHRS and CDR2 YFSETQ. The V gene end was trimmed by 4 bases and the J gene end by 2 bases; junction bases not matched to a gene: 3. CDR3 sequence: CASSVTGAGNTIYF. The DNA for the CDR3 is TGCGCCAGCAGCGTAACAGGGGCTGGAAACACCATATATTTT.

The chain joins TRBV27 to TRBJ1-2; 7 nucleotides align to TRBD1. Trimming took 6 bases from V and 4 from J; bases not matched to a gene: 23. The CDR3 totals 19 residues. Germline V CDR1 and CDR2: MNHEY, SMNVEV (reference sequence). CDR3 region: CASSYSKAQSTRGSYGYTF. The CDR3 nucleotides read TGTGCCAGCAGCTACTCTAAGGCCCAGTCTACCAGGGGGAGCTATGGCTACACCTTC.

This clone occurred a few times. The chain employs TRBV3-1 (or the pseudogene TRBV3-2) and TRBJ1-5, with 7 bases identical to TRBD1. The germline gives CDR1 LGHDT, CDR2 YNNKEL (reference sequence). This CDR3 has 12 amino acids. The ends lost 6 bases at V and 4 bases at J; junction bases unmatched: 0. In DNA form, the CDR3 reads TGTGCCAGCAGGACAGGGAATCAGCCCCAGCATTTT. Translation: CASRTGNQPQHF.

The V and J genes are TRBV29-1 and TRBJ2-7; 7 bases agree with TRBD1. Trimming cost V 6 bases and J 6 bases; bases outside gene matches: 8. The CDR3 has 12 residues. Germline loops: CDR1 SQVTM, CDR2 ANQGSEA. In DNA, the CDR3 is TGCAGCGTCACCGAGGGGGCGGTCGAGCAGTACTTC. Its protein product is CSVTEGAVEQYF.

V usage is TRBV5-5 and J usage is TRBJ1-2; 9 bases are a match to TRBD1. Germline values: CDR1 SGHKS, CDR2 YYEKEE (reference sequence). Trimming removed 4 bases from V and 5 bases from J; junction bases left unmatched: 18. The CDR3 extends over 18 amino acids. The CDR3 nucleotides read TGTGCCAGCAGCCTTCGTGAGAGGACAGGGGTGCGGGAGTATGGCTACACCTTC. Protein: CASSLRERTGVREYGYTF.

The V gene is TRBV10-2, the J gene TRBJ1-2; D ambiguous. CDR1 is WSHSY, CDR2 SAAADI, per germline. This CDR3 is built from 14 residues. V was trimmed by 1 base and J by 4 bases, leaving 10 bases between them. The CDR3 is CASSEWVESYGYTF. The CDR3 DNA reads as TGCGCCAGCAGTGAGTGGGTAGAATCCTATGGCTACACCTTC.

The CDR3 loop is CASSYSGVGALAKNIQYF. CDR3 DNA: TGTGCCAGCAGTTACTCGGGAGTAGGTGCGCTAGCCAAAAACATTCAGTACTTC. The chain recombines TRBV6-2 or TRBV6-3 with TRBJ2-4, with D tentatively TRBD2 (5 bases). The CDR3 has 18 residues. Per the germline V gene, CDR1 is MNHEY and CDR2 is SVGEGT. V was trimmed by 0 bases and J by 0 bases, leaving 15 bases between them.

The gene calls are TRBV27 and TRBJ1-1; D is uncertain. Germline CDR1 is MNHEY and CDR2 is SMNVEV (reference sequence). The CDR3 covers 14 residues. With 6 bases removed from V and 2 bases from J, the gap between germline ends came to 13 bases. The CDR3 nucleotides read TGTGCCAGCAGCCAGAAAGGGCCCAACACTGAAGCTTTCTTT. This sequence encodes CASSQKGPNTEAFF.